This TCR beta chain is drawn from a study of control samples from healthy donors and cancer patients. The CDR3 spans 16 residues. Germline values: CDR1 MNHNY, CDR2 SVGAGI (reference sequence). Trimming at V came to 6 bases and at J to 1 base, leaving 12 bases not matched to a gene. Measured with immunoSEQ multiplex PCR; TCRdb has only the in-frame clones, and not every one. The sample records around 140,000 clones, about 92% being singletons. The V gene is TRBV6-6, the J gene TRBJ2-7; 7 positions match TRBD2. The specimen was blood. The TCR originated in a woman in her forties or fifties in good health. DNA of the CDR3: TGTGCCAGCAGGATGACAATAGCGGGTTATTCCTACGAGCAGTACTTC. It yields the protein CASRMTIAGYSYEQYF.